Each of the 17 T cell receptor beta chains below was sequenced from the same sample in a study of T-cell reconstitution after alpha-beta-depleted transplantation in children. Unique molecular identifiers were incorporated during preparation of the TCRbeta library. TCRdb re-called the PCR reads through MiXCR, storing one row per CDR3 protein. This table has about 15,000 distinct CDR3 sequences, 7.7% appearing once. Sequenced here: PBMCs, mostly from graft donor cells, sampled 60 days after TCRalphabeta/CD19-depleted stem cell transplant. The receptors shown here come from a boy in the first two years of life who had a stem cell transplant for Wiskott-Aldrich syndrome, so the T cells may come from the graft donor.

This chain uses TRBV27 with TRBJ2-5, with 11 bases identical to TRBD2. V lost 8 bases, J lost 1 base, and 9 bases stayed unmatched. The germline gives CDR1 MNHEY, CDR2 SMNVEV (reference sequence). The CDR3 runs to 16 residues. The CDR3 DNA is TGTGCCAGCTGCAAATCCGGGACTAGCGGCCAAGAGACCCAGTACTTC. Its protein product is CASCKSGTSGQETQYF.

This clonotype is medium-sized by share. The gene calls are TRBV28 and TRBJ2-4, with D possibly being TRBD1 (6 bases). The CDR3 is made up of 17 amino acids. Trimming shortened V by 5 bases and J by 0 bases, and 17 bases separated the two germline ends. Germline V gene data show CDR1 as MDHEN and CDR2 as SYDVKM. The CDR3 loop is CASSRPGQPLAKNIQYF. The CDR3 DNA is TGTGCCAGCAGTCGACCAGGACAGCCACTAGCCAAAAACATTCAGTACTTC.

This clonotype was seen ten or more times. The gene calls are TRBV4-1 and TRBJ2-5; D is unclear. In germline, CDR1 is MGHRA, CDR2 YSYEKL. Trimming removed 1 base at V and 4 bases at J, with 10 bases between. The CDR3 covers 14 residues. Here the CDR3 reads CASSQVDLRETQYF. CDR3 coding DNA: TGCGCCAGCAGCCAAGTAGACCTAAGAGAGACCCAGTACTTC.

In its sample, this clonotype was seen a few times. The chain has TRBV6-5 and TRBJ1-4, with D unresolved. Germline assignment: CDR1 MNHEY and CDR2 SVGAGI. V dropped 0 bases and J dropped 0 bases, with 8 bases sitting between them. CDR3 length equals 16 residues. The CDR3 spells CASSYSRIATNEKLFF. CDR3 coding DNA: TGTGCCAGCAGTTACTCGAGGATTGCAACTAATGAAAAACTGTTTTTT.

By share of the sample, this clonotype is medium-sized. The chain carries TRBV10-2 and TRBJ1-5, with D tentatively TRBD1 (6 bases). Trimming left V 0 bases short and J 6 bases short, with 12 bases between. CDR1 WSHSY and CDR2 SAAADI come from the germline V gene. The CDR3 is 15 amino acids. The CDR3 reads CASSESNRVVQPQHF. CDR3 bases: TGCGCCAGCAGTGAGTCGAACAGGGTGGTTCAGCCCCAGCATTTT.

The sample holds many counts of this clonotype. The V and J genes are TRBV7-2 and TRBJ2-5; no clear D gene. Germline lookup yields CDR1 SGHTA and CDR2 FQGNSA. V shed 5 bases and J shed 0 bases, with 7 bases lying between them. The CDR3 is 13 residues long. The CDR3 DNA is TGTGCCAGCAGCGTCGACTACCAAGAGACCCAGTACTTC. Its protein is CASSVDYQETQYF. Based on the CDR3 plus reference TRBV7-2 and TRBJ2-5, the full variable domain is GAGVSQSPSNKVTEKGKDVELRCDPISGHTALYWYRQSLGQGLEFLIYFQGNSAPDKSGLPSDRFSAERTGGSVSTLTIQRTQQEDSAVYLCASSVDYQETQYFGPGTRLLVL.

Relative to its sample, this clonotype is medium-sized (0.01 to 0.1%). The CDR3 nucleotides are TGTGCCAGCAGATTGGCAGGGGCTGGAAACACCATATATTTT. Encoded protein: CASRLAGAGNTIYF. This sequence joins TRBV7-6 and TRBJ1-3; TRBD1 is a possible D gene (6 bases). Trimming cost V 6 bases and J 2 bases, with 11 bases left between them. CDR3 length equals 14 residues. Looked up from germline, CDR1 is SGHVS and CDR2 is FNYEAQ.

V and J are TRBV5-8 and TRBJ1-4; D is unclear. This CDR3 spans 18 amino acids. V was clipped by 1 base and J by 4 bases, with 20 bases between them. Germline V gene data show CDR1 as SGHTS and CDR2 as YDEGEE. CDR3 sequence reads: CASSLFPNSVTLNEKLFF. The CDR3 nucleotides read TGTGCCAGCAGCTTGTTTCCCAATTCGGTTACCCTTAATGAAAAACTGTTTTTT.

At least ten counts were recorded for this clonotype. The CDR3 DNA reads as TGTGCCAGCAGCAAAGGGGGACAGCGTTATTTT. It yields the protein CASSKGGQRYF. The chain links TRBV21-1 to TRBJ1-3; TRBD1, as called in the table, went unchecked against the DNA. TRBV21-1 is reported as a pseudogene. The CDR3 has 11 residues.

This clonotype has a handful of counts. The V call is TRBV10-2, the J call TRBJ1-5, with D maybe TRBD1 (5 bases). The V end lost 6 bases, the J end lost 2 bases, and 11 bases lay between the germline ends. Germline assignment: CDR1 WSHSY and CDR2 SAAADI. The CDR3 covers 14 residues. This CDR3 reads CASRGNRRNQPQHF. The DNA of the CDR3 is TGCGCCAGCAGGGGCAACAGGCGCAATCAGCCCCAGCATTTT.

This clonotype was observed many times. The rearrangement links TRBV10-3 to TRBJ2-7; D gene uncertain. The germline gives CDR1 ENHRY, CDR2 SYGVKD. Trimming took off 4 bases at V and 2 bases at J, with 12 bases between the two ends. The CDR3 is 14 amino acids. CDR3 coding DNA: TGTGCCATCAGTGGGGCTAGTGAGGCCTACGAGCAGTACTTC. Protein product: CAISGASEAYEQYF.

This clonotype was counted at least ten times. CDR3 loop: CASSRDQIDEQFF. CDR3 in DNA: TGTGCCAGCAGTCGGGATCAAATCGATGAGCAGTTCTTC. The chain has TRBV2 and TRBJ2-1; tentative D call: TRBD2 (5 bases). Deletions cut 5 bases from V and 8 bases from J, with 13 bases between. The CDR3 consists of 13 residues. Germline lookup yields CDR1 SNHLY and CDR2 FYNNEI.

Details on this clonotype: A clone one base away is much larger, so this may be a read error. The V call is TRBV5-1, the J call TRBJ2-1, with 12 bases aligning to TRBD2. Germline CDR1 and CDR2: SGHRS and YFSETQ. The CDR3 consists of 16 residues. Unmatched junction bases numbered 6, after V lost 2 bases and J lost 6 bases. CDR3 nucleotides: TGCGCCAGCAGCTTTCCGGGACTAGCGGGCAGCAATGAGCAGTTCTTC. This translates into CASSFPGLAGSNEQFF.

This clonotype appeared many times. The V and J genes are TRBV10-3 and TRBJ1-1; 7 bases agree with TRBD1. CDR3 length: 15 amino acids. The ends lost 2 bases at V and 10 bases at J; junction bases unmatched: 13. CDR1 and CDR2 from the germline V gene are ENHRY and SYGVKD. CDR3 in amino acids: CAISEITGARDGAFF. CDR3 nucleotides: TGTGCCATCAGTGAGATCACAGGGGCGCGGGATGGAGCTTTCTTT.

This clonotype was found many times. This sequence joins TRBV9 and TRBJ2-1, with D possibly matching TRBD1 (6 bases). Trimming removed 1 base from V and 8 bases from J, with 7 bases in between. Per the germline V gene, CDR1 is SGDLS and CDR2 is YYNGEE. There are 12 residues in the CDR3. CDR3 loop: CASSVQGYEQFF. The CDR3 DNA reads as TGTGCCAGCAGCGTACAGGGGTATGAGCAGTTCTTC.

Relative to its sample, this clonotype is medium-sized. The CDR3 sequence is CASSPEPGRGTDTQYF. The CDR3 bases are TGCGCCAGCAGCCCCGAACCTGGTCGGGGGACAGATACGCAGTATTTT. The rearrangement uses TRBV4-3 and TRBJ2-3; weak D call: TRBD2 (6 bases). V lost 4 bases, J lost 3 bases, and 17 bases lay in between. Germline CDR1 LGHNA, CDR2 YSLEER. CDR3 length: 16 residues.

This clonotype was counted many times. This chain links TRBV7-9 with TRBJ2-7, with 7 bases that match TRBD1. CDR1 and CDR2 from the germline V gene are SEHNR and FQNEAQ (reference sequence). Trimming cost V 8 bases and J 3 bases; bases outside gene matches: 4. The CDR3 is 12 amino acids. CDR3 sequence (DNA): TGTGCCAGCCGGGACAGATACTACGAGCAGTACTTC. Translating gives CASRDRYYEQYF.